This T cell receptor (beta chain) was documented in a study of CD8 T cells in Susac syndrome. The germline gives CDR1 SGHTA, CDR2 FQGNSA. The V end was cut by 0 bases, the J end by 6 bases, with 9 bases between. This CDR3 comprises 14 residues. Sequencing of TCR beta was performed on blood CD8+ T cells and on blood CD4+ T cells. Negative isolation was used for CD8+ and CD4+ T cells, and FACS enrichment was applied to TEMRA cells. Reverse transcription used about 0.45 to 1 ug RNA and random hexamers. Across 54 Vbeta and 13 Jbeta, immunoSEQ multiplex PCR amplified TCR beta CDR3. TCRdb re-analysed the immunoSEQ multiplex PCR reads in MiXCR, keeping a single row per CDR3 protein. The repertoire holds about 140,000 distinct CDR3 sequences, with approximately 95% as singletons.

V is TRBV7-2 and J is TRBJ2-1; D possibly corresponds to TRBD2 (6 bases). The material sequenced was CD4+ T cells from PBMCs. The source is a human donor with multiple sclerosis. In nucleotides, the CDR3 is TGTGCCAGCAGCTTAGCTTTGCGGGGCAATGAGCAGTTCTTC. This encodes CASSLALRGNEQFF.